Shown below are 5 T cell receptor beta chains from a single sample sequenced in a study of Tregs in tolerant kidney transplant recipients. The protocol was immunoSEQ multiplex PCR, while the TCRdb copy is restricted to in-frame clones and leaves out a portion. Across approximately 6,000 clones, the top ten clones capture more than 35% of the sample. The nonmyeloablative bone marrow transplants came from related graft donors, with transient mixed chimerism. Here the sequenced sample was CD8+ T cells from blood (PBMCs), taken 12 months after the transplant. The receptor source for this set is a human patient who received a combined kidney and bone marrow transplant. Some T cells may be transferred from the graft donor.

As concerns this clone: The read terminates 3 residues before the CDR3 end, so the remaining end is supplied by the germline J gene. The chain links TRBV19 to TRBJ2-2; no definite D call. Trimming removed 1 base at V and 6 bases at J, with 6 bases between. Looked up from germline, CDR1 is LNHDA and CDR2 is SQIVND (reference sequence). CDR3 length equals 13 residues. The CDR3 here is CASSIGAPGELFF. CDR3 DNA (partial): TGTGCCAGTAGTATAGGGGCCCCCGGGGAG.

As concerns this clone: The observed sequence ends 3 residues before the CDR3 terminus, with the missing tail filled in from the germline J gene. The J gene is TRBJ2-7, the V gene TRBV7-8; 7 bases fit TRBD1. In germline, CDR1 is SGHVS, CDR2 FQNEAQ. V gave up 8 bases and J gave up 2 bases; unmatched junction bases: 9. The CDR3 spans 14 residues. Incomplete CDR3 DNA: TGTGCCAGCGTCGTTGGGGACAGTGCCTACGAG. This sequence encodes CASVVGDSAYE. The entire CDR3 protein is CASVVGDSAYEQYF.

Note on this clone: The CDR3 extends 3 residues past the end of the read, so its final part is completed from the germline J gene. The V call is TRBV10-3, the J call TRBJ1-5, with 10 nucleotides matching TRBD1. This CDR3 has 14 amino acids. Germline values: CDR1 ENHRY, CDR2 SYGVKD. Trimming removed 4 bases from V and 4 bases from J; junction bases left unmatched: 1. CDR3 bases read: TGTGCCATCAGTGGGACAGGGGGGAATCAGCCC. Translated, it gives CAISGTGGNQP. The CDR3 reads in full as CAISGTGGNQPQHF.

To note about this clone: The sequenced fragment ends 3 residues before the CDR3 boundary, so the rest is inferred from the germline J gene. V is TRBV6-1 and J is TRBJ2-3, with 10 bases fitting TRBD1. J lost 2 bases, V lost 2 bases, and 10 bases had no gene match. CDR1 MNHNS and CDR2 SASEGT come from the germline V gene. This CDR3 contains 18 residues. The CDR3 DNA, read in part, is TGTGCCAGCAGTGAACATTACGCCGGGACAGGGGCCACAGATACG. Its translation: CASSEHYAGTGATDT. The entire CDR3 protein is CASSEHYAGTGATDTQYF.

Points on this clone: Sequencing ends 3 residues short of the CDR3 end; the germline J gene provides the rest. V usage is TRBV20-1 and J usage is TRBJ2-3; 11 nucleotides match TRBD2. V was clipped by 0 bases and J by 4 bases; unmatched bases: 12. The CDR3 extends over 18 amino acids. Germline CDR1 and CDR2: DFQATT and SNEGSKA (reference sequence). CDR3 protein: CSARDLPLLAGDSDTQYF. The CDR3 bases that were read are TGCAGTGCTAGAGATTTACCCTTACTAGCGGGAGATTCAGATACG.